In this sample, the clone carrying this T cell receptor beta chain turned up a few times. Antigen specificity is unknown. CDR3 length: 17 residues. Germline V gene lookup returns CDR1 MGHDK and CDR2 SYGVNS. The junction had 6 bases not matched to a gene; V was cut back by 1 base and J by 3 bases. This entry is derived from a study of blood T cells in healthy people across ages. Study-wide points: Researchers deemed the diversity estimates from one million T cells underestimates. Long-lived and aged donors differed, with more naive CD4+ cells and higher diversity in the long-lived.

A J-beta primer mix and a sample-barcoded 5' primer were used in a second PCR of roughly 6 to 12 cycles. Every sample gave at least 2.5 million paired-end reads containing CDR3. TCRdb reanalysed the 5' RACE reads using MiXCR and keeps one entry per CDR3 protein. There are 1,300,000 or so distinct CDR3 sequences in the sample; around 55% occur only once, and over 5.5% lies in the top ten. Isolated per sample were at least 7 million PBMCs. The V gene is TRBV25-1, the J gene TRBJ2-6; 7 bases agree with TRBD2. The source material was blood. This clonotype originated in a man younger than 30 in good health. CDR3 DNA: TGTGCCAGCAGTGAATCGGGGGGAATCGGTGGGGCCAACGTCCTGACTTTC. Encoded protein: CASSESGGIGGANVLTF.